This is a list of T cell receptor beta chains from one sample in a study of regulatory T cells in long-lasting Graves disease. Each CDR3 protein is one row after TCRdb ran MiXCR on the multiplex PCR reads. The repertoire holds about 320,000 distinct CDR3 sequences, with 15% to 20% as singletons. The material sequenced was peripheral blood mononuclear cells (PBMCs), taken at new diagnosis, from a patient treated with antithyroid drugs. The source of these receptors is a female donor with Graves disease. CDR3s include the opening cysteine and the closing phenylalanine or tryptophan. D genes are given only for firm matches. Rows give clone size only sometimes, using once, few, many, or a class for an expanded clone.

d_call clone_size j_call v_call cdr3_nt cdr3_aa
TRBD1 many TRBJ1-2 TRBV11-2 TGTGCCAGCAATCAACAGGGGTCCTATGGCTACACCTTC CASNQQGSYGYTF
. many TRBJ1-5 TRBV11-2 TGTGCCAGCAGCTTAGATCAGGGTTCGAAAATAATGGTTAGCAATCAGCCCCAGCATTTT CASSLDQGSKIMVSNQPQHF
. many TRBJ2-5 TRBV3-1 TGTGCCAGCAGCCAAGGGGGGTTTACCCAGTACTTC CASSQGGFTQYF
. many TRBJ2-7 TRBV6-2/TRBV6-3 TGTGCCAGCTCGGGCGGAACCTCCTACGAGCAGTACTTC CASSGGTSYEQYF
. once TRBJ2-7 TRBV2 TGTGCCAGCAGGCTCCGGGACACTAACTCCTACGAGCAGTACTTC CASRLRDTNSYEQYF
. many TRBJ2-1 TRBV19 TGTGCCAGTAGGGGGAGAAGGGACTACAATGAGCAGTTCTTC CASRGRRDYNEQFF
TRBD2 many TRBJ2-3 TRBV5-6 TGTGCCAGCAGCTTGGGCGGGAGTCCAGATACGCAGTATTTT CASSLGGSPDTQYF
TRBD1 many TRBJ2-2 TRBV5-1 TGCGCCAGCAGCCCCGGGACAGGGCTTACCGGGGAGCTGTTTTTT CASSPGTGLTGELFF
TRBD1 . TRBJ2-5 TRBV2 TGCGCCAGCAGCCATCCGACAGGGTGGGAGACCCAGTACTTC CASSHPTGWETQYF
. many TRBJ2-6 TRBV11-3 TGTGCCAGCAGCCGTAGGCTTTCTGGGGCCAACGTCCTGACTTTC CASSRRLSGANVLTF
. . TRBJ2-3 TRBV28 TGTGCCAGCAGACGGGGAATCCCCACAGATACGCAGTATTTT CASRRGIPTDTQYF
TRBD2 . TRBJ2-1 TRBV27 TGTGCCAGCAGTCTCAAGTCTCTAAGCGGGGCCTACAATGAGCAGTTCTTC CASSLKSLSGAYNEQFF
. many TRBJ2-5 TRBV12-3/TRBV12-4 TGTGCCAGCAGCTCATTTGGGGATTGGGGCGACGAGACCCAGTACTTC CASSSFGDWGDETQYF
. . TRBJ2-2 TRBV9 TGTGCCAGCAGCGTAGCTGCGAACACCGGGGAGCTGTTTTTT CASSVAANTGELFF
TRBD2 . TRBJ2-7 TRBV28 TGTGCCAGCAGTTTTGCATCTAGCGGGAGGGATAGCTCCTACGAGCAGTACTTC CASSFASSGRDSSYEQYF
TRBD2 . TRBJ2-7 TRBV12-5 TGTGCTAGTGGTTCCGGACTAGCGGGAGCCTACGAGCAGTACTTC CASGSGLAGAYEQYF
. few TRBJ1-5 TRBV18 TGTGCCAGCTCAGGACAGAAGAATCAGCCCCAGCATTTT CASSGQKNQPQHF
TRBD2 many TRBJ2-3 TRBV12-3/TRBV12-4 TGTGCCAGCAGGAAGACTAGCGGCCTCACAGATACGCAGTATTTT CASRKTSGLTDTQYF
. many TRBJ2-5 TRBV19 TGTGCCAGTAGGAACTCTGGCCGAGAGACCCAGTACTTC CASRNSGRETQYF
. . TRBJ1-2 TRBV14 TGTGCCAGCAGCCCAAGCGGGAGAAACTATGGCTACACCTTC CASSPSGRNYGYTF
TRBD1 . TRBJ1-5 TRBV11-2 TGTGCCAGCAAGGGGGCGGCTCAGCCCCAGCATTTT CASKGAAQPQHF
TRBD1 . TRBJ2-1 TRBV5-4 TGTGCCAGCAGCTTGGGACAGGGGGCGTCCACGGTTCCTTTGGCGTTCTTC CASSLGQGASTVPLAFF
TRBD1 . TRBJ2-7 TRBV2 TGTGCCAGCAGAACGCGGACAGGATGGGGCCACGAGCAGTACTTC CASRTRTGWGHEQYF
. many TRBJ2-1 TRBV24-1 TGTGCCACCAGCAAACATGCTAGCGCCAGGTACAATGAGCAGTTCTTC CATSKHASARYNEQFF
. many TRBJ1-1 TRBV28 TGTGCCAGCAGTGACCTCGTTATGTCTTTCTTT CASSDLVMSFF
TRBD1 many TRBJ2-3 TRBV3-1 TGTGCCAGCAGCCAAGATCCGGGACAGATAGGAGATACGCAGTATTTT CASSQDPGQIGDTQYF
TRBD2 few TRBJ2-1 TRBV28 TGTGCCAGCAGTTATAGCGGGAACTCCTACAATGAGCAGTTCTTC CASSYSGNSYNEQFF
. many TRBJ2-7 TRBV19 TGTGCCAGTAGGCCCTCCTCGGGGGCCTCCTACGAGCAGTACTTC CASRPSSGASYEQYF
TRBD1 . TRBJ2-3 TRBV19 TGTGCCAGTAGTAGCAGGGGGCTGGATACGCAGTATTTT CASSSRGLDTQYF
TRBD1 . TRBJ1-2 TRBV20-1 TGCAGTGCTAGAGAAGACAGGGGGGCCGGGGGTTCCTCATATGGCTACACCTTC CSAREDRGAGGSSYGYTF
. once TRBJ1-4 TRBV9 TGTGCCAGCAGCCCGGGGGGGGGACGGAGAAAACTGTTTTTT CASSPGGGRRKLFF
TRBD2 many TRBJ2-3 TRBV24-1 TGTGCCACCAGTGGGGTTTGGGGAGCGGGAGTTGCAGATACGCAGTATTTT CATSGVWGAGVADTQYF
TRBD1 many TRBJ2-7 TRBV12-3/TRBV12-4 TGTGCCTCCAGGGACAGGACTGGCACCTACGAGCAGTACTTC CASRDRTGTYEQYF
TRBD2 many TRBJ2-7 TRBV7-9 TGTGCCAGCAGCTTACTACTAGCGGGAGGGCCCGGGGAGCAGTACTTC CASSLLLAGGPGEQYF
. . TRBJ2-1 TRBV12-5 TGTGCTAGTGCCGCGACTAGCAATGAGCAGTTCTTC CASAATSNEQFF
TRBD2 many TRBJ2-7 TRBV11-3 TGTGCCAGCAGCTTAGATGGACTAGGCCCCCTCGCCGAGCAGTACTTC CASSLDGLGPLAEQYF
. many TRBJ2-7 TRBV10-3 TGTGCCATCAGTGAGGGGGCGGCCCGGGACTCCTACGAGCAGTACTTC CAISEGAARDSYEQYF
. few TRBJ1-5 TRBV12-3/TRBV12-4 TGTGCCACCAGTCCCGGAGTGAATCAGCCCCAGCATTTT CATSPGVNQPQHF